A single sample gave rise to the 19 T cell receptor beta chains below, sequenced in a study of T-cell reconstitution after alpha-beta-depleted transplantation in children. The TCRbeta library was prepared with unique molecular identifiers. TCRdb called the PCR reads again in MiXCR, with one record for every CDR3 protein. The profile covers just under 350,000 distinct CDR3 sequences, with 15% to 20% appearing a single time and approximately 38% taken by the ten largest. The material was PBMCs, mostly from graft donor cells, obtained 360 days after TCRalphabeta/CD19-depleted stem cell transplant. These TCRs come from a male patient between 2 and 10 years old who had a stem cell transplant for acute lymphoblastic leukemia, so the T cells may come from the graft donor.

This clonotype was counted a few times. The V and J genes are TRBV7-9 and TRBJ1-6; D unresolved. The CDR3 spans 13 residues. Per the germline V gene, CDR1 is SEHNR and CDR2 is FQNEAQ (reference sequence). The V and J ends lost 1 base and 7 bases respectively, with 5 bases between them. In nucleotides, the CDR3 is TGTGCCAGCAGCTTAGGGCCGAATTCACCCCTCCACTTT. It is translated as CASSLGPNSPLHF.

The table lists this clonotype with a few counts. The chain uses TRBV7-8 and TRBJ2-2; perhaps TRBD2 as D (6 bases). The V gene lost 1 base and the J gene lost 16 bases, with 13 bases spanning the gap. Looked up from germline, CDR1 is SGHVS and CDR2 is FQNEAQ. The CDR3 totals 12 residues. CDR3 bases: TGTGCCAGCAGCTTAGAAGGGCTAGCGCCGTTTTTT. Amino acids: CASSLEGLAPFF.

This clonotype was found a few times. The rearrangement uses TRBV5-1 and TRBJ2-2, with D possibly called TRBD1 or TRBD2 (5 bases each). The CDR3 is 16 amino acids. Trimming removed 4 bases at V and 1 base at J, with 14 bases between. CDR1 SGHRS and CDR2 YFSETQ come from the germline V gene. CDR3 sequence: CASSRWAGRNTGELFF. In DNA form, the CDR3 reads TGCGCCAGCAGCCGGTGGGCAGGGAGGAACACCGGGGAGCTGTTTTTT.

For the CDR3, the DNA is TGTGCCAGCGAGTACAGGGCGGCGAGGCCCCAGCATTTT. It yields the protein CASEYRAARPQHF. The V and J genes are TRBV28 and TRBJ1-5; D possibly corresponds to TRBD1 (6 bases). V was cut by 8 bases and J by 9 bases, with 17 bases left in between. Per germline, CDR1 MDHEN and CDR2 SYDVKM. The CDR3 has 13 residues. The full variable domain, rest sourced from reference TRBV28 and TRBJ1-5, is DVKVTQSSRYLVKRTGEKVFLECVQDMDHENMFWYRQDPGLGLRLIYFSYDVKMKEKGDIPEGYSVSREKKERFSLILESASTNQTSMYLCASEYRAARPQHFGDGTRLSIL.

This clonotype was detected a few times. The CDR3 sequence: CASSSDRGAETQYF. As DNA, the CDR3 is TGTGCCAGCAGTTCGGACAGGGGGGCAGAGACCCAGTACTTC. This sequence joins TRBV12-3 or TRBV12-4 and TRBJ2-5; 10 bases fit TRBD1. The CDR3 is 14 residues long. The V segment lost 4 bases and the J segment 4 bases; nucleotides outside the gene matches: 3.

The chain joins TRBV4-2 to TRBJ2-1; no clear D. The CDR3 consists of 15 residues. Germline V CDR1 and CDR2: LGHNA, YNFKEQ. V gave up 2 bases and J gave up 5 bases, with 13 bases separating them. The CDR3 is CASSQSWRQNNEQFF. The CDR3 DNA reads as TGTGCCAGCAGCCAAAGCTGGCGGCAAAACAATGAGCAGTTCTTC.

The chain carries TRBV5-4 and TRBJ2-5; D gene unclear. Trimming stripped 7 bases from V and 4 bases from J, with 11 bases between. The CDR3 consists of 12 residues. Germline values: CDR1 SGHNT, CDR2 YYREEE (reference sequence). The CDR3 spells CASEIPGETQYF. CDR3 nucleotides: TGTGCCAGCGAGATCCCCGGAGAGACCCAGTACTTC.

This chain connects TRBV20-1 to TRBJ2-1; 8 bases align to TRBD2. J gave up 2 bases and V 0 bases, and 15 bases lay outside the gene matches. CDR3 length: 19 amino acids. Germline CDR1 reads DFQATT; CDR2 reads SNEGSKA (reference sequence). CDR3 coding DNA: TGCAGTGCTAGAGACGGAACTACCGGGACTAGTCGGACCTACAATGAGCAGTTCTTC. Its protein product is CSARDGTTGTSRTYNEQFF.

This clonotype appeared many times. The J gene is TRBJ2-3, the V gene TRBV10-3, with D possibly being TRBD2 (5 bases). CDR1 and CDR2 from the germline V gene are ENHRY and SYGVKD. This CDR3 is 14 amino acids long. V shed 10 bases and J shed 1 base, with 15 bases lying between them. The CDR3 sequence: CATAKEVRTDTQYF. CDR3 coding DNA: TGTGCCACCGCGAAGGAGGTTCGCACAGATACGCAGTATTTT.

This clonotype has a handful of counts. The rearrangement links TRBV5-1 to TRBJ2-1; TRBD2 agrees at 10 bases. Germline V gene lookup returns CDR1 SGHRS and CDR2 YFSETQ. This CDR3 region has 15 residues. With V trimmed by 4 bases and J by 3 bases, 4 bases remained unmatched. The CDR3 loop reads CASSGGLANYNEQFF. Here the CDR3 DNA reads TGCGCCAGCAGCGGGGGACTAGCGAACTACAATGAGCAGTTCTTC.

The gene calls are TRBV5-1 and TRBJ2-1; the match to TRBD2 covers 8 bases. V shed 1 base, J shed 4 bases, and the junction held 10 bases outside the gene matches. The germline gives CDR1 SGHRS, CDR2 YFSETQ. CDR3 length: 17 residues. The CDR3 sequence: CASSLLTGTSPYNEQFF. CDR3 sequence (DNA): TGCGCCAGCAGCTTGCTTACTGGGACTAGTCCTTACAATGAGCAGTTCTTC.

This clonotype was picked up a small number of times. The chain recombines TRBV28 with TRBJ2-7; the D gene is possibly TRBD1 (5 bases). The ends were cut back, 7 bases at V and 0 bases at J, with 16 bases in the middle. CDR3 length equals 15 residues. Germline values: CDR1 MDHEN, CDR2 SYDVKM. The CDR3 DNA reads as TGTGCCAGCACCTGGGGCTCCTCTTTCTCCTACGAGCAGTACTTC. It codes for CASTWGSSFSYEQYF. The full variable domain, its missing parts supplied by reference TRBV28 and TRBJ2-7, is DVKVTQSSRYLVKRTGEKVFLECVQDMDHENMFWYRQDPGLGLRLIYFSYDVKMKEKGDIPEGYSVSREKKERFSLILESASTNQTSMYLCASTWGSSFSYEQYFGPGTRLTVT.

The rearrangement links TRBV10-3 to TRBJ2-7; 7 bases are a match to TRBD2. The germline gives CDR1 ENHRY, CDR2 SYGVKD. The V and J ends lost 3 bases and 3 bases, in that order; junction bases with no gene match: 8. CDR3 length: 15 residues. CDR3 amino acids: CAISEASGAVYEQYF. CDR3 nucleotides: TGTGCCATCAGTGAAGCTAGCGGTGCCGTCTACGAGCAGTACTTC.

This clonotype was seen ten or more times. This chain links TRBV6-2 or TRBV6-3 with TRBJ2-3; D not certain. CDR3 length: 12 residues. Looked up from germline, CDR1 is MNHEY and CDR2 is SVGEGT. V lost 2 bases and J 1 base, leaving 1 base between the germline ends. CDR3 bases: TGTGCCAGCAGTTACGGCACAGATACGCAGTATTTT. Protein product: CASSYGTDTQYF.

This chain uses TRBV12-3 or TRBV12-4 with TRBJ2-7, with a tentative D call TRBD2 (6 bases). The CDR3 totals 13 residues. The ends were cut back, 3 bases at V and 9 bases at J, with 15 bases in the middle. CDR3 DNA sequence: TGTGCCAGCAGTTTCCCGGGAGCGGCAGGGCAGTACTTC. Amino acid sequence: CASSFPGAAGQYF.

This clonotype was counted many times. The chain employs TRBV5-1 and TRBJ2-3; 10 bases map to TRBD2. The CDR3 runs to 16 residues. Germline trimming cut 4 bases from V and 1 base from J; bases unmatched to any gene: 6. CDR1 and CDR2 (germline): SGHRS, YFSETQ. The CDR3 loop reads CASSETGTSGTDTQYF. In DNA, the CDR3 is TGCGCCAGCAGCGAAACCGGGACTAGCGGCACAGATACGCAGTATTTT. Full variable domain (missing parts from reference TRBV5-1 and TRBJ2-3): KAGVTQTPRYLIKTRGQQVTLSCSPISGHRSVSWYQQTPGQGLQFLFEYFSETQRNKGNFPGRFSGRQFSNSRSEMNVSTLELGDSALYLCASSETGTSGTDTQYFGPGTRLTVL.

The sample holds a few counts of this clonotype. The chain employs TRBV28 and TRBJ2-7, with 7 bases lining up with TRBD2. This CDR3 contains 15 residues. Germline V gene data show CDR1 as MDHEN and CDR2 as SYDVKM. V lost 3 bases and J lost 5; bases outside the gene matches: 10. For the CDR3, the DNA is TGTGCCAGCAGTTTTGGGGGGGGAGGGGTCAACGAGCAGTACTTC. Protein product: CASSFGGGGVNEQYF.

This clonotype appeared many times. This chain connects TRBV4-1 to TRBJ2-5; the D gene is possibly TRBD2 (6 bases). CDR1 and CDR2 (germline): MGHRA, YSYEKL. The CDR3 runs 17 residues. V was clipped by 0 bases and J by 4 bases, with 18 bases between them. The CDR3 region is CASSQERLRVGRETQYF. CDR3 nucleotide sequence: TGCGCCAGCAGCCAAGAACGCCTAAGGGTCGGGAGAGAGACCCAGTACTTC.

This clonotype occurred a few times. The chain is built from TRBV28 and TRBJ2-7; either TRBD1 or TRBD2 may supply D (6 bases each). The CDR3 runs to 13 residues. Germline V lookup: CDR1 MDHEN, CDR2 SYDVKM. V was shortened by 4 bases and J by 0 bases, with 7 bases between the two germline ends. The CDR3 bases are TGTGCCAGCAGTTCGGGGGCCTCCTACGAGCAGTACTTC. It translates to CASSSGASYEQYF.